One TCR beta chain is described in this entry. Its antigen remains unknown. Germline lookup yields CDR1 SGDLS and CDR2 YYNGEE. With V trimmed by 0 bases and J by 0 bases, 14 bases remained unmatched. The CDR3 consists of 20 residues. This specimen comes from a study of graft-versus-host responses after intestinal transplantation. Study background: Isolated intestinal, liver-intestinal, or multivisceral transplants were what recipients had. Recipients uniformly received anti-thymocyte globulin induction, followed by tacrolimus and steroids for approximately 3 years. Overall study results and limits: Those patients showing graft-donor T cell macrochimerism displayed high graft-versus-host to host-versus-graft clonal ratios in allografts. GvH clones occurred in recipient marrow; some first appeared in ileum or blood.

Measured with immunoSEQ multiplex PCR; TCRdb has only the in-frame clones, and not every one. The sample contains about 51,000 clones, approximately 88% of which appear only once. The specimen comprised unstimulated CD4+ T cells sorted from spleen or lymph node cells, sampled before transplant. The receptor was isolated from a human donor who was the organ donor for an intestinal transplant. The chain has TRBV9 and TRBJ2-5; 10 bases fit TRBD2. CDR3 DNA sequence: TGTGCCAGCAGCGTAGTAAGGCTAGCGGGAGCAGGGGGGTACCAAGAGACCCAGTACTTC. This gives the protein CASSVVRLAGAGGYQETQYF. Combining the CDR3 with reference TRBV9 and TRBJ2-5 gives the whole variable domain DSGVTQTPKHLITATGQRVTLRCSPRSGDLSVYWYQQSLDQGLQFLIQYYNGEERAKGNILERFSAQQFPDLHSELNLSSLELGDSALYFCASSVVRLAGAGGYQETQYFGPGTRLLVL.